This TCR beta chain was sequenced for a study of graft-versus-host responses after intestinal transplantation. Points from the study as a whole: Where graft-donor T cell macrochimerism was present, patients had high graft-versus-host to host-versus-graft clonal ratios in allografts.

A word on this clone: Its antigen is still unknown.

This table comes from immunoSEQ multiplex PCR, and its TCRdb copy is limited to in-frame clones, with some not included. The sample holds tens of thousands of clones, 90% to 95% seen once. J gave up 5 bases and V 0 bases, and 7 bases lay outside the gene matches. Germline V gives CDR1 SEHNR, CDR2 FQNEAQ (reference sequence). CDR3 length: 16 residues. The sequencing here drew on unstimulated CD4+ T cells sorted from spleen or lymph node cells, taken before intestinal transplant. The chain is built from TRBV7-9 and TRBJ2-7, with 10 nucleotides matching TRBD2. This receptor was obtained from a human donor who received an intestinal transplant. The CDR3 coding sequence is TGTGCCAGCAGCTTAGCAGCGGGGGGGCCCTCGGACGAGCAGTACTTC. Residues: CASSLAAGGPSDEQYF.